This TCR beta chain emerged from a study of shared clonotypes between healthy human individuals. The method was immunoSEQ multiplex PCR; TCRdb's version includes in-frame clones alone and lacks a portion of them. Among about 2 million clones listed, roughly 96% were seen once. The clonotype was recovered from a man aged 18-30 years in good health. Sequencing input: naive CD4+ T cells sorted from blood. Subset here: CD45RA+ positively selected.

The CDR3 DNA reads as TGTGCCAGCAGCAGTAGGGTGGCTGGAGCAGATACGCAGTATTTT. Its translation: CASSSRVAGADTQYF. The genes are TRBV9 and TRBJ2-3; D not certain. The CDR3 totals 15 residues. CDR1 is SGDLS, CDR2 YYNGEE, per germline. The ends were cut back, 4 bases at V and 4 bases at J, with 16 bases in the middle.